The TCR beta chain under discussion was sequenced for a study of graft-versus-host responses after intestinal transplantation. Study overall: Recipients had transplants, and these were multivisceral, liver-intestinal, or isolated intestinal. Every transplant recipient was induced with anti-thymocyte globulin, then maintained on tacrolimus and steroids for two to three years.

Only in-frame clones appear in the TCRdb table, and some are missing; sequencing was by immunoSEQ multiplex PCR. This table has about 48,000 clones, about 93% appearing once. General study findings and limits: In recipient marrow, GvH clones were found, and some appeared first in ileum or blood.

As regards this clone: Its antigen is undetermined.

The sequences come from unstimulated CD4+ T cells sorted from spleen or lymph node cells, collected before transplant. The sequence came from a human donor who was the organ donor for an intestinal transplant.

The CDR3 DNA is TGTGCCAGTAGTCCACGGGACATATCTGAAGCTTTCTTT. Translation: CASSPRDISEAFF. The chain combines TRBV19 with TRBJ1-1; TRBD1 is a possible D gene (6 bases). V dropped 5 bases and J dropped 6 bases, with 13 bases sitting between them. Germline-derived CDR1 and CDR2 are LNHDA and SQIVND (reference sequence). The CDR3 has 13 amino acids.